These 32 T cell receptor beta chains originate from one sample sequenced in a study of T cells after yellow fever vaccination. MiXCR, run by TCRdb on the 5' RACE reads, gives a single entry per CDR3 protein. The sample has some 670,000 distinct CDR3 sequences; around an eighth are singletons. The sequencing used PBMCs, collected on the day of the yellow fever booster vaccination. The origin of the receptors is a man aged 30 to 39 who received the YFV17D yellow fever vaccine.

This clonotype was counted a few times. This chain connects TRBV4-3 to TRBJ2-7; D unclear. The germline CDR1 and CDR2 sequences are LGHNA and YSLEER. There are 14 residues in the CDR3. Trimming stripped 0 bases from V and 6 bases from J, with 12 bases between. CDR3 sequence: CASSQDSSLGEQYF. The CDR3 DNA reads TGCGCCAGCAGCCAAGACTCCTCCCTGGGCGAGCAGTACTTC.

The table lists this clonotype with many counts. The chain couples TRBV29-1 to TRBJ2-2; maybe TRBD2 (6 bases). The CDR3 length is 14 residues. V was cut by 7 bases and J by 2 bases, with 14 bases left in between. CDR1 SQVTM and CDR2 ANQGSEA come from the germline V gene. In nucleotides, the CDR3 is TGCAGCGGTGGGGCCGCGGGAAACACCGGGGAGCTGTTTTTT. The encoded protein is CSGGAAGNTGELFF.

This clonotype has just a few counts. The J gene is TRBJ2-7, the V gene TRBV20-1; 10 nucleotides line up with TRBD2. Unmatched junction bases numbered 7, after V lost 4 bases and J lost 4 bases. Looked up from germline, CDR1 is DFQATT and CDR2 is SNEGSKA (reference sequence). This CDR3 has 14 amino acids. The CDR3 loop is CSATPSGRTYEQYF. The CDR3 DNA reads TGCAGTGCTACGCCTAGCGGGAGAACGTACGAGCAGTACTTC.

This clonotype was counted ten times or more. The gene calls are TRBV27 and TRBJ2-6; 7 bases are a match to TRBD2. CDR3 size: 18 residues. V gave up 6 bases and J gave up 0 bases; unmatched junction bases: 11. Germline V lookup: CDR1 MNHEY, CDR2 SMNVEV (reference sequence). The CDR3 reads CASSYLPGGVSGANVLTF. DNA for the CDR3: TGTGCCAGCAGCTACCTTCCGGGAGGAGTCTCTGGGGCCAACGTCCTGACTTTC.

This clonotype was observed at least ten times. The chain employs TRBV3-1 and TRBJ1-2; TRBD1 agrees at 10 bases. Per germline, CDR1 LGHDT and CDR2 YNNKEL (reference sequence). The CDR3 has 16 amino acids. The V segment lost 4 bases and the J segment 4 bases; nucleotides outside the gene matches: 9. The DNA for the CDR3 is TGTGCCAGCAGCCCGCGACAGGGGGCCACAAGCTATGGCTACACCTTC. Its protein is CASSPRQGATSYGYTF.

A few counts support this clonotype. This CDR3 is CATTPLGGRTDTQYF. CDR3 DNA: TGTGCCACCACCCCCTTGGGGGGGCGTACAGATACGCAGTATTTT. This chain links TRBV28 with TRBJ2-3; D perhaps matches TRBD2 (7 bases). Looked up from germline, CDR1 is MDHEN and CDR2 is SYDVKM. The germline V and J ends were trimmed by 10 bases and 3 bases, with 20 bases remaining between them. The CDR3 runs 15 residues.

This clonotype was found a few times. An end of the junction does not agree with germline; a read error may underlie this. The chain joins TRBV6-5 to TRBJ2-7; TRBD2 matches 11 bases. This CDR3 contains 16 residues. Germline V CDR1 and CDR2: MNHEY, SVGAGI. The CDR3 loop is CARSYSLAGGGYEQYF. CDR3 nucleotide sequence: TGTGCCAGAAGTTACTCCTTAGCGGGAGGGGGCTACGAGCAGTACTTC.

J is TRBJ1-5 and V is TRBV27, with 8 bases aligning to TRBD1. Germline CDR1 reads MNHEY; CDR2 reads SMNVEV (reference sequence). V shed 6 bases, J shed 6 bases, and the junction held 4 bases outside the gene matches. This CDR3 is 13 amino acids long. This chain's CDR3 is CASSSGGIQPQHF. The CDR3 bases are TGTGCCAGCAGCTCAGGGGGCATTCAGCCCCAGCATTTT.

The rearrangement links TRBV4-3 to TRBJ2-1, with D perhaps TRBD1 (7 bases). The germline CDR1 and CDR2 sequences are LGHNA and YSLEER. The CDR3 loop spans 15 amino acids. V was trimmed by 3 bases and J by 8 bases, leaving 17 bases between them. The CDR3 sequence is CASSHSGGSVDEQFF. The CDR3 DNA sequence: TGCGCCAGCAGCCATTCAGGGGGGTCTGTAGATGAGCAGTTCTTC.

This clonotype was seen a few times. The chain links TRBV7-8 to TRBJ2-1; TRBD1 might be the D (6 bases). The V gene lost 6 bases and the J gene lost 4 bases, with 16 bases spanning the gap. In germline, CDR1 is SGHVS, CDR2 FQNEAQ. The CDR3 covers 15 residues. The CDR3 loop reads CASSPQGRLYNEQFF. DNA of the CDR3: TGTGCCAGCAGTCCCCAGGGGCGACTATACAATGAGCAGTTCTTC.

V and J are TRBV7-8 and TRBJ2-7, with D perhaps being TRBD1 or TRBD2 (5 bases each). Germline loops: CDR1 SGHVS, CDR2 FQNEAQ. The CDR3 runs to 14 residues. Between the trimmed V and J ends, which lost 5 bases and 3 bases, there was a span of 14 bases. This chain's CDR3 is CASSIRDRRYEQYF. The DNA for the CDR3 is TGTGCCAGCAGCATCCGGGACCGACGCTACGAGCAGTACTTC. The full variable domain, rest sourced from reference TRBV7-8 and TRBJ2-7, is GAGVSQSPRYKVAKRGQDVALRCDPISGHVSLFWYQQALGQGPEFLTYFQNEAQLDKSGLPSDRFFAERPEGSVSTLKIQRTQQEDSAVYLCASSIRDRRYEQYFGPGTRLTVT.

This clonotype turned up a few times. The chain joins TRBV23-1 to TRBJ2-3; 7 positions agree with TRBD2. TRBV23-1 is an ORF, with its function uncertain. V was clipped by 8 bases and J by 5 bases; unmatched bases: 10. The CDR3 has 14 residues. CDR3 bases: TGCGCCAGCGTTCGGACTAGGAGAGGAGATACGCAGTATTTT. Translated: CASVRTRRGDTQYF.

This clonotype was picked up a small number of times. The chain uses TRBV24-1 and TRBJ2-3, with a weak D call TRBD2 (5 bases). Looked up from germline, CDR1 is KGHDR and CDR2 is SFDVKD. Trimming stripped 3 bases from V and 9 bases from J, with 9 bases between. There are 12 residues in the CDR3. For the CDR3, the DNA is TGTGCCACCAGTGATAGCGGTAGAACGCAGTATTTT. It codes for CATSDSGRTQYF.

This clonotype has just a few counts. The chain couples TRBV4-3 to TRBJ2-1; D is unclear. The CDR3 loop spans 15 amino acids. Per germline, CDR1 LGHNA and CDR2 YSLEER. Trimming took off 4 bases at V and 0 bases at J, with 10 bases between the two ends. This CDR3 is CASSPTTYSYNEQFF. DNA of the CDR3: TGCGCCAGCAGCCCAACGACCTACTCCTACAATGAGCAGTTCTTC.

This chain joins TRBV6-2 or TRBV6-3 and TRBJ2-7, with 9 bases matching TRBD2. V lost 2 bases, J lost 3 bases, and 5 bases stayed unmatched. CDR1 and CDR2 (germline): MNHEY, SVGEGT. This CDR3 has 15 amino acids. The CDR3 reads CASSYPASGIYEQYF. In nucleotides, the CDR3 is TGTGCCAGCAGTTACCCGGCTAGCGGGATCTACGAGCAGTACTTC.

This clonotype was seen at least ten times. J is TRBJ2-1 and V is TRBV11-2; 8 bases agree with TRBD2. Trimming cost V 4 bases and J 6 bases; bases outside gene matches: 14. The CDR3 is 17 amino acids. Germline assignment: CDR1 SGHAT and CDR2 FQNNGV. The chain's CDR3 is CASSSALPSGRINEQFF. The CDR3 nucleotides are TGTGCCAGCAGCTCCGCTCTACCTAGCGGGCGTATCAATGAGCAGTTCTTC.

This clonotype was observed a few times. This rearrangement joins TRBV5-5 to TRBJ2-5; 10 bases are a match to TRBD1. CDR3 size: 15 residues. Unmatched junction bases numbered 7, after V lost 4 bases and J lost 4 bases. Looked up from germline, CDR1 is SGHKS and CDR2 is YYEKEE (reference sequence). CDR3 DNA sequence: TGTGCCAGCAGCCAAGAGGGACAGGGGACAGAGACCCAGTACTTC. This sequence encodes CASSQEGQGTETQYF.

The chain carries TRBV5-6 and TRBJ1-2, with D uncertain. This CDR3 has 13 amino acids. V lost 1 base to trimming and J lost 7 bases, with 11 bases between them. Germline V gene sequence: CDR1 SGHDT, CDR2 YYEEEE. CDR3 bases: TGTGCCAGCAGCTTGCCGGCGGGCGCTGGCTACACCTTC. This encodes CASSLPAGAGYTF. Based on the CDR3 plus reference TRBV5-6 and TRBJ1-2, the full variable domain is DAGVTQSPTHLIKTRGQQVTLRCSPKSGHDTVSWYQQALGQGPQFIFQYYEEEERQRGNFPDRFSGHQFPNYSSELNVNALLLGDSALYLCASSLPAGAGYTFGSGTRLTVV.

This chain links TRBV19 with TRBJ2-3, with D possibly being TRBD2 (6 bases). The CDR3 contains 15 residues. The ends were cut back, 7 bases at V and 2 bases at J, with 16 bases in the middle. Germline V gene lookup returns CDR1 LNHDA and CDR2 SQIVND (reference sequence). The CDR3 protein is CASTPMGGATDTQYF. The CDR3 DNA follows: TGTGCCAGTACCCCCATGGGGGGAGCCACAGATACGCAGTATTTT.

This chain uses TRBV19 with TRBJ2-2, with D possibly being TRBD1 (5 bases). The CDR3 is 15 amino acids. With 2 bases removed from V and 4 bases from J, the gap between germline ends came to 11 bases. Germline V CDR1 and CDR2: LNHDA, SQIVND (reference sequence). The CDR3 loop is CASSITQAFTGELFF. The DNA for the CDR3 is TGTGCCAGTAGTATAACACAGGCGTTCACCGGGGAGCTGTTTTTT.

The chain links TRBV2 to TRBJ2-3, with 9 nucleotides matching TRBD1. The V gene's germline CDR1 is SNHLY and CDR2 FYNNEI. V was clipped by 3 bases and J by 5 bases; unmatched bases: 3. The CDR3 length is 14 residues. The CDR3 spells CASSEGQGGDTQYF. The DNA of the CDR3 is TGTGCCAGCAGTGAGGGACAGGGCGGAGATACGCAGTATTTT.

This clonotype was picked up a small number of times. The chain is built from TRBV6-1 and TRBJ1-6, with D possibly matching TRBD1 (6 bases). Trimming cost V 6 bases and J 0 bases, with 12 bases left between them. The germline V gene encodes CDR1 MNHNS and CDR2 SASEGT. The CDR3 covers 16 residues. The CDR3 DNA reads as TGTGCCAGCAGGCGTACAGGGAGCTCCTATAATTCACCCCTCCACTTT. Translation: CASRRTGSSYNSPLHF.

This clonotype was observed a few times. The chain uses TRBV29-1 and TRBJ1-1; TRBD1 agrees at 8 bases. CDR1 and CDR2 from the germline V gene are SQVTM and ANQGSEA. The V gene end was trimmed by 3 bases and the J gene end by 1 base; junction bases not matched to a gene: 4. CDR3 size: 14 residues. Written as DNA, the CDR3 is TGCAGCGTTGAGACCGGGACAGGGAACACTGAAGCTTTCTTT. This gives the protein CSVETGTGNTEAFF.

This clonotype appeared a few times. V gene TRBV10-3 combines with J gene TRBJ1-6; D is uncertain. This CDR3 region has 14 residues. Germline values: CDR1 ENHRY, CDR2 SYGVKD. The ends were cut back, 0 bases at V and 4 bases at J, with 4 bases in the middle. The CDR3 DNA reads TGTGCCATCAGTGAGTCACAGTATAATTCACCCCTCCACTTT. It is translated as CAISESQYNSPLHF.

The V and J genes are TRBV11-2 and TRBJ2-7; D may be TRBD1 (5 bases). The CDR3 covers 14 residues. Trimming took 5 bases from V and 0 from J, leaving 11 bases between them. In germline, CDR1 is SGHAT, CDR2 FQNNGV. In nucleotides, the CDR3 is TGTGCCAGCAGCGCCTACAGGAGCTCCTACGAGCAGTACTTC. Its translation is CASSAYRSSYEQYF. Together with reference TRBV11-2 and TRBJ2-7, the CDR3 gives the full variable domain: EAGVAQSPRYKIIEKRQSVAFWCNPISGHATLYWYQQILGQGPKLLIQFQNNGVVDDSQLPKDRFSAERLKGVDSTLKIQPAKLEDSAVYLCASSAYRSSYEQYFGPGTRLTVT.

The J gene is TRBJ2-1, the V gene TRBV20-1, with D possibly TRBD2 on 6 matching bases. The germline V and J ends were trimmed by 5 bases and 7 bases, with 12 bases remaining between them. CDR1 DFQATT and CDR2 SNEGSKA come from the germline V gene (reference sequence). There are 12 residues in the CDR3. Here the CDR3 reads CSAPRGWNEQFF. DNA for the CDR3: TGCAGTGCTCCTCGGGGGTGGAATGAGCAGTTCTTC.

This clonotype was picked up a small number of times. This chain's CDR3 is CSVATGGLTEAFF. CDR3 DNA: TGCAGCGTCGCAACAGGGGGTCTCACTGAAGCTTTCTTT. The chain joins TRBV29-1 to TRBJ1-1; 8 positions agree with TRBD1. J gave up 4 bases and V 6 bases, and 7 bases lay outside the gene matches. Germline V lookup: CDR1 SQVTM, CDR2 ANQGSEA. This CDR3 is built from 13 residues.

This clonotype was seen a few times. This chain joins TRBV14 and TRBJ1-2; D is unresolved. The CDR3 is 14 amino acids. Trimming removed 4 bases from V and 8 bases from J, with 17 bases in between. Germline V gives CDR1 SGHDN, CDR2 FVKESK. The CDR3 nucleotides read TGTGCCAGCAGCCCCATGAGTGTTTCGTACGGCTACACCTTC. Translated, it gives CASSPMSVSYGYTF.

The V and J genes are TRBV20-1 and TRBJ2-1, with 11 bases aligning to TRBD2. Per germline, CDR1 DFQATT and CDR2 SNEGSKA (reference sequence). Unmatched junction bases numbered 7, after V lost 0 bases and J lost 9 bases. This CDR3 comprises 15 residues. CDR3 coding DNA: TGCAGTGCTAGAGATTTGGCTAGCGGGGGGCGTGAGCAGTTCTTC. As protein: CSARDLASGGREQFF.

As concerns this clonotype: Germline and junction disagree at one end, which may indicate a read error. The chain uses TRBV6-2 or TRBV6-3 and TRBJ2-3; D ambiguous. Germline CDR1 and CDR2: MNHEY and SVGEGT. The CDR3 runs to 17 residues. The CDR3 DNA reads TGTGCCTGCAGTTACCAAAGCGTTGGGATTAGCACAGATACGCAGTATTTT. Protein product: CACSYQSVGISTDTQYF.

The J gene is TRBJ2-1, the V gene TRBV5-1, with 14 bases aligning to TRBD2. Trimming removed 4 bases from V and 7 bases from J; junction bases left unmatched: 7. CDR1 is SGHRS, CDR2 YFSETQ, per germline. The CDR3 has 16 amino acids. CDR3 loop: CASSLRLAGGPNEQFF. The CDR3 coding sequence is TGCGCCAGCAGCCTGCGACTAGCGGGAGGGCCGAATGAGCAGTTCTTC.

This clonotype was counted a few times. The J gene is TRBJ2-7, the V gene TRBV11-2; no reliable D call. This CDR3 is 18 amino acids long. CDR1 SGHAT and CDR2 FQNNGV come from the germline V gene. V shed 1 base and J shed 3 bases, with 22 bases lying between them. Here the CDR3 reads CASSLVCITSSNIYEQYF. The CDR3 bases are TGTGCCAGCAGCTTAGTTTGCATTACCTCCTCGAATATCTACGAGCAGTACTTC.